This T cell receptor beta chain was captured by sequencing in a study of CD8+ T cells in alopecia areata. The CDR3 has 14 amino acids. V lost 6 bases, J lost 1 base, and 4 bases stayed unmatched. Germline V CDR1 and CDR2: ENHRY, SYGVKD. Sequencing used cDNA as its template, made by extracting RNA and reverse transcribing it. Generated by immunoSEQ multiplex PCR, the TCRdb table keeps only in-frame clones and is missing some. The data show some 180,000 clones, roughly 60% seen once. Investigators sorted PBMCs to obtain both CD4+ and CD8+ T cells. The material was CD4+ T cells sorted from blood, obtained at week 0. The genes are TRBV10-3 and TRBJ2-3, with 7 positions matching TRBD2. The sequence derives from a human donor with alopecia areata. The CDR3 here is CAIRRLAGTDTQYF. The DNA for the CDR3 is TGTGCCATCAGAAGACTAGCAGGCACAGATACGCAGTATTTT.